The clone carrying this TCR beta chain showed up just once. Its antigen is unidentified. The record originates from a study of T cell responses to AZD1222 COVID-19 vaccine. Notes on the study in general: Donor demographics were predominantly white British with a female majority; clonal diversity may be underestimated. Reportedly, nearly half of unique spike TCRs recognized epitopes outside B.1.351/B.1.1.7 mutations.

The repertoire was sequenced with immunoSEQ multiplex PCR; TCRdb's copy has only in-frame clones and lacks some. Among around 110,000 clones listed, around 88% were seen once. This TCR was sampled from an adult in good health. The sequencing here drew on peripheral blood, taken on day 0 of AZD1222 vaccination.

CDR3 loop: CASSMGRLNYGYTF. CDR3 coding DNA: TGTGCCAGTAGTATGGGACGGCTTAACTATGGCTACACCTTC. The rearrangement joins TRBV19 to TRBJ1-2; D is perhaps TRBD1 (5 bases). Trimming took off 3 bases at V and 1 base at J, with 9 bases between the two ends. This CDR3 is 14 amino acids long. Germline V gene sequence: CDR1 LNHDA, CDR2 SQIVND (reference sequence).